This section outlines one T cell receptor (beta chain) sequence together with its context. Its cognate antigen is unknown. Clones were sequenced by immunoSEQ multiplex PCR, and TCRdb holds only the in-frame ones, with some missing. The table records about 160,000 clones, 70% to 90% of them present only once. The sample belongs to a study of cytomegalovirus exposure and HLA in healthy donors. V was pared by 4 bases and J by 6 bases, with 13 bases of the junction left unmatched. Per the germline V gene, CDR1 is MNHNS and CDR2 is SASEGT. This CDR3 region has 19 residues. Study conclusions and caveats: The study put 150 or so TCR beta chains on its list as cytomegalovirus-associated.

This TCR was recovered from a woman between 18 and 29 years old in good health and CMV-seronegative. Sample: PBMCs. The V and J genes are TRBV6-1 and TRBJ2-1; 15 nucleotides align to TRBD2. The CDR3 reads CASSAPGLAGGNTANEQFF. The CDR3 DNA is TGTGCCAGCAGTGCCCCGGGACTAGCGGGGGGCAACACCGCCAATGAGCAGTTCTTC.